Following are 5 T cell receptor beta chains from one sample sequenced in a study of blood T cell repertoires in COVID-19. The protocol was immunoSEQ multiplex PCR, while the TCRdb copy is restricted to in-frame clones and leaves out a portion. Found here are 450,000 to 600,000 clones, about 85% of them singletons; the top ten hold about 0.75%. Sequenced input: PBMCs or T cells enriched from blood (not recorded which). All receptors come from a woman under 30 who had recovered from COVID-19.

The chain carries TRBV29-1 and TRBJ2-1; 14 positions agree with TRBD2. With 7 bases clipped from V and 5 bases from J, the junction kept 4 bases outside the gene matches. This CDR3 is 14 amino acids long. Germline V gene sequence: CDR1 SQVTM, CDR2 ANQGSEA. The CDR3 protein is CSAGLAGGHNEQFF. The CDR3 DNA reads as TGCAGCGCCGGACTAGCGGGGGGTCACAATGAGCAGTTCTTC.

The genes are TRBV27 and TRBJ2-7; 9 bases fit TRBD2. CDR1 is MNHEY and CDR2 is SMNVEV in the germline V gene (reference sequence). This CDR3 spans 18 amino acids. Germline trimming cut 0 bases from V and 5 bases from J; bases unmatched to any gene: 14. CDR3 residues: CASSLSASLAGGPHEQYF. In DNA form, the CDR3 reads TGTGCCAGCAGTTTATCGGCCTCCCTGGCGGGGGGGCCCCACGAGCAGTACTTC.

This sequence joins TRBV10-1 and TRBJ2-3, with D possibly being TRBD2 (5 bases). Germline-derived CDR1 and CDR2 are WNHNN and SYGVQD (reference sequence). CDR3 size: 11 residues. V dropped 4 bases and J dropped 6 bases, with 5 bases sitting between them. CDR3 DNA: TGCGCCAGCAGTGCGGGGGATACGCAGTATTTT. Translation: CASSAGDTQYF.

V usage is TRBV29-1 and J usage is TRBJ2-3, with D possibly TRBD1 on 6 matching bases. The CDR3 contains 15 residues. Germline CDR1 reads SQVTM; CDR2 reads ANQGSEA. V lost 6 bases and J lost 0, with 16 bases in between. The CDR3 loop reads CSVSRGTLSTDTQYF. CDR3 in DNA: TGCAGCGTCTCAAGGGGGACCCTTAGCACAGATACGCAGTATTTT.

V gene TRBV9 combines with J gene TRBJ1-5, with D perhaps TRBD1 (5 bases). Germline loops: CDR1 SGDLS, CDR2 YYNGEE. Trimming removed 4 bases from V and 5 bases from J, with 13 bases in between. The CDR3 totals 14 residues. The CDR3: CASSQWGVDQPQHF. The CDR3 DNA is TGTGCCAGCAGCCAGTGGGGGGTTGATCAGCCCCAGCATTTT.